This paragraph reports one T cell receptor beta chain. What it binds is not known. This sample is part of a study of identical twins. TCRdb redid the calling of the 5' RACE reads with MiXCR, one entry per CDR3 protein. The sample comprises fewer than 250,000 distinct CDR3 sequences, about a sixth of which are singletons, and around 40% rests with the top ten. General study points: The more abundant beta clonotypes in cord blood had fewer insertions, and memory repertoires did not show this.

V lost 5 bases and J lost 0, with 10 bases in between. The CDR3 has 15 residues. Germline V lookup: CDR1 PRHDT, CDR2 FYEKMQ (reference sequence). The same data also went into a second study, on T cells expressing NK-cell markers. That study adds: Sorted CD3+CD56+NKG2C+, CD3+CD56+NKG2C- and CD3+CD56-NKG2C+ T cells provided the TCR beta repertoires. Among CD8+ T cells from 5 to 7 donors, dominant NKG2C+ clonotypes accounted for roughly 1.0-7.0%.

The sequenced material came from CD8+ T cells sorted from blood. The clonotype was recovered from a young woman in good health. The V call is TRBV13, the J call TRBJ2-2; no reliable D call. The CDR3 sequence: CASSPTDPNTGELFF. The CDR3 bases are TGTGCCAGCAGCCCGACGGACCCGAACACCGGGGAGCTGTTTTTT.